A single sample gave rise to the 30 T cell receptor beta chains below, sequenced in a study of lymphopenia after photon versus proton radiotherapy. Using immunoSEQ multiplex PCR, the repertoire was profiled, and TCRdb retains in-frame clones only, with some absent. Among 68,000 or so clones listed, roughly 93% were seen once. This specimen was peripheral blood, taken from a patient treated with photon-based radiotherapy. The origin of the receptors is an older woman with pancreatic cancer.

CDR3 in DNA: TGTGCCAGCAGCCCAGTGGCAGGGCACTCCTACGAGCAGTACTTC. It encodes CASSPVAGHSYEQYF. The rearrangement links TRBV5-6 to TRBJ2-7, with D possibly being TRBD1 (5 bases). This CDR3 spans 15 amino acids. The ends were cut back, 4 bases at V and 0 bases at J, with 14 bases in the middle. CDR1 SGHDT and CDR2 YYEEEE come from the germline V gene.

The CDR3 loop is CASSSGVYEQYF. DNA for the CDR3: TGTGCCAGCAGCTCAGGGGTCTACGAGCAGTACTTC. This chain links TRBV11-2 with TRBJ2-7; D might be TRBD1 (6 bases). The CDR3 consists of 12 residues. The germline gives CDR1 SGHAT, CDR2 FQNNGV. The V end was cut by 4 bases, the J end by 3 bases, with 7 bases between. Full variable domain (missing parts from reference TRBV11-2 and TRBJ2-7): EAGVAQSPRYKIIEKRQSVAFWCNPISGHATLYWYQQILGQGPKLLIQFQNNGVVDDSQLPKDRFSAERLKGVDSTLKIQPAKLEDSAVYLCASSSGVYEQYFGPGTRLTVT.

The chain carries TRBV7-8 and TRBJ1-3; tentatively, D is TRBD1 (5 bases). Trimming took 0 bases from V and 0 from J, leaving 21 bases between them. The CDR3 covers 20 residues. Per the germline V gene, CDR1 is SGHVS and CDR2 is FQNEAQ. The CDR3: CASSLAKFTGLTRSGNTIYF. Here the CDR3 DNA reads TGTGCCAGCAGCTTAGCGAAATTTACGGGGCTCACTCGCTCTGGAAACACCATATATTTT.

CDR3 in amino acids: CASSHPGQGRHEQYF. CDR3 DNA sequence: TGCGCCAGCAGCCATCCCGGACAGGGAAGACACGAGCAGTACTTC. The chain uses TRBV4-1 and TRBJ2-7; TRBD1 agrees at 8 bases. The CDR3 consists of 15 residues. Trimming at V came to 3 bases and at J to 5 bases, leaving 9 bases not matched to a gene. Germline CDR1 reads MGHRA; CDR2 reads YSYEKL.

V usage is TRBV18 and J usage is TRBJ2-1; 7 positions agree with TRBD1. The V gene end was trimmed by 6 bases and the J gene end by 1 base; junction bases not matched to a gene: 6. This CDR3 is built from 15 residues. Per the germline V gene, CDR1 is KGHSH and CDR2 is LQKENI. Here the CDR3 reads CASSRKGASYNEQFF. The CDR3 nucleotides are TGTGCCAGCTCCCGTAAGGGGGCTTCCTACAATGAGCAGTTCTTC.

V and J are TRBV28 and TRBJ1-1, with D uncertain. The germline V and J ends were trimmed by 10 bases and 0 bases, with 12 bases remaining between them. The CDR3 is made up of 13 amino acids. The V gene's germline CDR1 is MDHEN and CDR2 SYDVKM. CDR3 sequence (DNA): TGTGCCACGGTGACGGTCATGAACACTGAAGCTTTCTTT. It translates to CATVTVMNTEAFF.

The chain employs TRBV6-5 and TRBJ2-7; 7 bases fit TRBD1. Germline loops: CDR1 MNHEY, CDR2 SVGAGI. This CDR3 has 14 amino acids. V dropped 6 bases and J dropped 0; count of bases not matched to a gene: 5. The CDR3 DNA sequence: TGTGCCAGCAGGACAGGGAAGAGCTCCTACGAGCAGTACTTC. This encodes CASRTGKSSYEQYF.

This clone has a single count. The V and J genes are TRBV2 and TRBJ2-7, with D unresolved. CDR3 length: 12 residues. V was trimmed by 7 bases and J by 1 base, leaving 8 bases between them. Germline loops: CDR1 SNHLY, CDR2 FYNNEI. CDR3 in DNA: TGTGCCAGCATGGGTGGGTCCTACGAGCAGTACTTC. Its translation: CASMGGSYEQYF. The entire variable domain, with the rest obtained from reference TRBV2 and TRBJ2-7, is as follows: EPEVTQTPSHQVTQMGQEVILRCVPISNHLYFYWYRQILGQKVEFLVSFYNNEISEKSEIFDDQFSVERPDGSNFTLKIRSTKLEDSAMYFCASMGGSYEQYFGPGTRLTVT.

The V gene is TRBV29-1, the J gene TRBJ1-2; 7 bases are shared with TRBD1. This CDR3 region has 15 residues. After removal of 5 bases from V and 7 bases from J, the junction contained 16 bases not matched to a gene. Per germline, CDR1 SQVTM and CDR2 ANQGSEA. The CDR3 DNA sequence: TGCAGCGTTTTGTTAGGGGGCTCTCTTAATGCTGGCTACACCTTC. It specifies CSVLLGGSLNAGYTF.

This chain links TRBV12-5 with TRBJ2-2; 8 bases agree with TRBD2. Germline-derived CDR1 and CDR2 are LGHNT and FRNRAP. The CDR3 is 15 amino acids. J lost 11 bases, V lost 5 bases, and 13 bases had no gene match. DNA for the CDR3: TGTGCTAGTGGTCCCCGGGGGGGGGCAAGGCGAGAGCTGTTTTTT. Translating it yields CASGPRGGARRELFF.

The chain joins TRBV27 to TRBJ2-1; 7 bases match TRBD1. The germline V gene encodes CDR1 MNHEY and CDR2 SMNVEV (reference sequence). V lost 2 bases to trimming and J lost 3 bases; unmatched junction nucleotides: 10. This CDR3 has 17 residues. The CDR3 protein is CASSLTRGNGDYNEQFF. In nucleotides, the CDR3 is TGTGCCAGCAGTTTAACCAGGGGGAATGGTGACTACAATGAGCAGTTCTTC.

The CDR3 loop reads CASSGQGANGYTF. CDR3 coding DNA: TGTGCCAGCTCGGGACAGGGGGCGAATGGCTACACCTTC. This chain uses TRBV28 with TRBJ1-2; 12 bases line up with TRBD1. V was pared by 8 bases and J by 6 bases, with 4 bases of the junction left unmatched. The CDR3 is 13 residues long. Germline lookup yields CDR1 MDHEN and CDR2 SYDVKM.

The rearrangement joins TRBV6-5 to TRBJ2-7; 7 nucleotides align to TRBD2. The CDR3 contains 15 residues. V lost 10 bases to trimming and J lost 0 bases; unmatched junction nucleotides: 12. Germline CDR1 reads MNHEY; CDR2 reads SVGAGI. Here the CDR3 DNA reads TGTGCCAACGGGCAAAGTGAGCGGGACTCCTACGAGCAGTACTTC. This translates into CANGQSERDSYEQYF.

The chain has TRBV18 and TRBJ1-1; D possibly corresponds to TRBD1 (5 bases). CDR1 is KGHSH, CDR2 LQKENI, per germline. Trimming removed 4 bases at V and 1 base at J, with 10 bases between. The CDR3 totals 14 residues. CDR3 in amino acids: CASSRGSGNTEAFF. CDR3 sequence (DNA): TGTGCCAGCTCACGGGGGTCAGGGAACACTGAAGCTTTCTTT.

V usage is TRBV7-9 and J usage is TRBJ2-7; D tentatively fits TRBD1 or TRBD2 (6 bases each). Germline V CDR1 and CDR2: SEHNR, FQNEAQ (reference sequence). The CDR3 totals 13 residues. Trimming left V 1 base short and J 4 bases short, with 8 bases between. Here the CDR3 reads CASSLGGTYEQYF. The CDR3 region has the DNA TGTGCCAGCAGCTTAGGCGGGACATACGAGCAGTACTTC.

V usage is TRBV7-2 and J usage is TRBJ2-5; either TRBD1 or TRBD2 may supply D (6 bases each). Germline V lookup: CDR1 SGHTA, CDR2 FQGNSA. Trimming stripped 2 bases from V and 5 bases from J, with 18 bases between. The CDR3 is made up of 16 amino acids. The CDR3 loop is CASSLRSGALSETQYF. The CDR3 DNA is TGTGCCAGCAGCTTAAGGTCGGGGGCGTTGAGCGAGACCCAGTACTTC. The full variable domain, completed using reference TRBV7-2 and TRBJ2-5, is GAGVSQSPSNKVTEKGKDVELRCDPISGHTALYWYRQSLGQGLEFLIYFQGNSAPDKSGLPSDRFSAERTGGSVSTLTIQRTQQEDSAVYLCASSLRSGALSETQYFGPGTRLLVL.

V is TRBV6-6 and J is TRBJ2-7, with D tentatively TRBD2 (5 bases). This CDR3 has 11 amino acids. Germline lookup yields CDR1 MNHNY and CDR2 SVGAGI (reference sequence). Trimming shortened V by 6 bases and J by 3 bases, and 6 bases separated the two germline ends. The CDR3 DNA follows: TGTGCCAGCAGGGGGAGCTACGAGCAGTACTTC. This gives the protein CASRGSYEQYF.

The V gene is TRBV7-9, the J gene TRBJ2-2; tentatively, D is TRBD2 (6 bases). The CDR3 contains 16 residues. CDR1 SEHNR and CDR2 FQNEAQ come from the germline V gene (reference sequence). V shed 0 bases and J shed 4 bases, with 12 bases lying between them. This CDR3 is CASSLAVTGVTGELFF. The CDR3 bases are TGTGCCAGCAGCTTAGCAGTCACGGGAGTCACCGGGGAGCTGTTTTTT.

This chain links TRBV7-2 with TRBJ2-7, with 9 bases matching TRBD2. Per germline, CDR1 SGHTA and CDR2 FQGNSA. The CDR3 length is 15 residues. Trimming at V came to 5 bases and at J to 7 bases, leaving 12 bases not matched to a gene. The CDR3 protein is CASSPRLAGGREQYF. The CDR3 DNA sequence: TGTGCCAGCAGCCCCCGGCTGGCGGGAGGGAGGGAGCAGTACTTC.

The gene calls are TRBV19 and TRBJ2-5; maybe TRBD2 (6 bases). Per germline, CDR1 LNHDA and CDR2 SQIVND (reference sequence). The CDR3 consists of 12 residues. The ends were cut back, 11 bases at V and 1 base at J, with 11 bases in the middle. The CDR3 is CAVGSSQETQYF. The CDR3 region has the DNA TGTGCCGTCGGGAGTTCCCAAGAGACCCAGTACTTC. Filled out from reference TRBV19 and TRBJ2-5, the complete variable domain reads DGGITQSPKYLFRKEGQNVTLSCEQNLNHDAMYWYRQDPGQGLRLIYYSQIVNDFQKGDIAEGYSVSREKKESFPLTVTSAQKNPTAFYLCAVGSSQETQYFGPGTRLLVL.

This sequence joins TRBV5-4 and TRBJ2-7; no firm D call. The V gene lost 4 bases and the J gene lost 6 bases, with 17 bases spanning the gap. The germline V gene has CDR1 SGHNT and CDR2 YYREEE (reference sequence). The CDR3 loop spans 14 amino acids. CDR3: CASSPSSGYGEQYF. The CDR3 DNA is TGTGCCAGCAGCCCATCCTCCGGTTATGGCGAGCAGTACTTC.

The chain employs TRBV29-1 and TRBJ2-3; D unresolved. Germline loops: CDR1 SQVTM, CDR2 ANQGSEA. CDR3 length: 13 amino acids. V was pared by 5 bases and J by 2 bases, with 11 bases between. The CDR3 loop is CSVPGRFTDTQYF. DNA of the CDR3: TGCAGCGTTCCCGGGCGTTTCACAGATACGCAGTATTTT.

This sequence joins TRBV28 and TRBJ2-3; TRBD1 matches at 8 bases. This CDR3 spans 13 amino acids. V shed 8 bases and J 3 bases; nucleotides not matched to a gene: 4. Germline V lookup: CDR1 MDHEN, CDR2 SYDVKM. This chain's CDR3 is CASRTGLTDTQYF. The CDR3 nucleotides read TGTGCCAGCCGGACAGGGCTAACAGATACGCAGTATTTT.

The CDR3 is CASSETTSGNNEQFF. DNA of the CDR3: TGTGCCAGCAGTGAAACGACTAGCGGGAACAATGAGCAGTTCTTC. The J gene is TRBJ2-1, the V gene TRBV2; the match to TRBD2 covers 11 bases. V lost 2 bases to trimming and J lost 5 bases; unmatched junction nucleotides: 2. The CDR3 is 15 residues long. Germline V gene data show CDR1 as SNHLY and CDR2 as FYNNEI.

The chain employs TRBV14 and TRBJ1-3; D is unclear. The CDR3 is 15 amino acids. Trimming left V 5 bases short and J 0 bases short, with 11 bases between. Germline lookup yields CDR1 SGHDN and CDR2 FVKESK. The CDR3 here is CASSSLFLSGNTIYF. Written as DNA, the CDR3 is TGTGCCAGCAGCTCACTATTCCTCTCTGGAAACACCATATATTTT.

This clone appeared once. The chain combines TRBV4-1 with TRBJ1-1; D unclear. CDR1 and CDR2 from the germline V gene are MGHRA and YSYEKL. The V gene lost 1 base and the J gene lost 1 base, with 10 bases spanning the gap. This CDR3 is built from 15 residues. The CDR3 spells CASSQVAAKNTEAFF. Here the CDR3 DNA reads TGCGCCAGCAGCCAAGTGGCAGCAAAGAACACTGAAGCTTTCTTT.

The chain's CDR3 is CASSWGGTSLEQYF. The CDR3 DNA sequence: TGTGCCAGCAGCTGGGGAGGGACTTCACTCGAGCAGTACTTC. V and J are TRBV5-6 and TRBJ2-7, with 7 bases identical to TRBD2. The germline V gene has CDR1 SGHDT and CDR2 YYEEEE. Trimming at V came to 3 bases and at J to 6 bases, leaving 9 bases not matched to a gene. This CDR3 has 14 amino acids.

The genes are TRBV5-1 and TRBJ2-3, with D perhaps being TRBD1 or TRBD2 (5 bases each). V was trimmed by 2 bases and J by 3 bases, leaving 13 bases between them. The CDR3 is 15 amino acids. Germline V gene data show CDR1 as SGHRS and CDR2 as YFSETQ. For the CDR3, the DNA is TGCGCCAGCAGCTTAGACGGGACGGCTACAGATACGCAGTATTTT. Amino acid sequence: CASSLDGTATDTQYF.

The genes are TRBV30 and TRBJ2-1; tentatively, D is TRBD1 (6 bases). Germline V gene data show CDR1 as GTSNPN and CDR2 as SVGIG (reference sequence). With 0 bases removed from V and 1 base from J, the gap between germline ends came to 10 bases. This CDR3 comprises 15 residues. DNA for the CDR3: TGTGCCTGGAGTGTCTTAGGGGGTTCCTACAATGAGCAGTTCTTC. It encodes CAWSVLGGSYNEQFF.

The chain combines TRBV9 with TRBJ2-7; the D gene is possibly TRBD1 (6 bases). V lost 10 bases and J lost 6, with 20 bases in between. The CDR3 is 13 amino acids. The germline V gene encodes CDR1 SGDLS and CDR2 YYNGEE. The CDR3 reads CAGSRDNGGEQYF. CDR3 in DNA: TGTGCCGGTTCCCGGGACAATGGTGGCGAGCAGTACTTC. The whole variable domain, filled in from reference TRBV9 and TRBJ2-7, reads DSGVTQTPKHLITATGQRVTLRCSPRSGDLSVYWYQQSLDQGLQFLIQYYNGEERAKGNILERFSAQQFPDLHSELNLSSLELGDSALYFCAGSRDNGGEQYFGPGTRLTVT.